This T cell receptor (beta chain) was found in a study of identical twins. Points from the study as a whole: Models came in too low on out-of-frame TCR alpha sharing in monozygotic twins. The study reached conclusions through statistical analysis that was cross-sectional, not following the same donors. Within cord blood, abundant beta clonotypes carried fewer insertions, but memory repertoires showed no such trend.

Template switching added a universal primer site, and cDNA bore unique molecular identifiers. TCRdb recomputed calls from the 5' RACE reads with MiXCR, one row per CDR3 protein. The data show 1.5 million to 2 million distinct CDR3 sequences, with less than 35% seen just once and under 0.35% held by the top ten. Many counts were recorded for this clonotype. The antigen is undetermined. The source of this sequence is a newborn girl in good health. Sequencing used cord blood.

CDR3 sequence: CSVEAAGRHNNEQFF. The DNA for the CDR3 is TGCAGCGTTGAAGCGGCGGGGAGACATAACAATGAGCAGTTCTTC. V is TRBV29-1 and J is TRBJ2-1, with D possibly TRBD2 on 6 matching bases. With 1 base removed from V and 5 bases from J, the gap between germline ends came to 15 bases. Germline V gene lookup returns CDR1 SQVTM and CDR2 ANQGSEA. The CDR3 consists of 15 residues.